This is a list of T cell receptor beta chains from one sample in a study of blood T cell repertoires in COVID-19. Method: immunoSEQ multiplex PCR; TCRdb's copy keeps in-frame clones and lacks some. The sample has around 150,000 clones; approximately 88% are singletons. The sample was PBMCs or T cells enriched from blood (not recorded which). These TCRs come from a woman aged 55-69 years who had recovered from COVID-19. Each CDR3 is given without its conserved first and last residue.

TRBV24-1,TRBJ2-7,ATSKREAPYEQY
TRBV2,TRBJ2-2,ASSDDTGELF
TRBV18,TRBJ2-7,ASSPSRGLSYEQY
TRBV28,TRBJ2-7,ASSTRGGLVEQY
TRBV5-1,TRBJ1-4,ASSLAGTGVEKLF
TRBV29-1,TRBJ1-1,SGERNTEAF
TRBV5-1,TRBJ1-4,ASSLAGGSQNEKLF
TRBV5-4,TRBJ2-1,ASSLAGGSDEQF
TRBV7-2,TRBJ2-5,ASSQGHLRETQY
TRBV5-1,TRBJ2-5,ASSESPSGGMETQY
TRBV7-9,TRBJ1-1,ASSLKGVGNTEAF
TRBV30,TRBJ2-1,AWTRDIHEQF